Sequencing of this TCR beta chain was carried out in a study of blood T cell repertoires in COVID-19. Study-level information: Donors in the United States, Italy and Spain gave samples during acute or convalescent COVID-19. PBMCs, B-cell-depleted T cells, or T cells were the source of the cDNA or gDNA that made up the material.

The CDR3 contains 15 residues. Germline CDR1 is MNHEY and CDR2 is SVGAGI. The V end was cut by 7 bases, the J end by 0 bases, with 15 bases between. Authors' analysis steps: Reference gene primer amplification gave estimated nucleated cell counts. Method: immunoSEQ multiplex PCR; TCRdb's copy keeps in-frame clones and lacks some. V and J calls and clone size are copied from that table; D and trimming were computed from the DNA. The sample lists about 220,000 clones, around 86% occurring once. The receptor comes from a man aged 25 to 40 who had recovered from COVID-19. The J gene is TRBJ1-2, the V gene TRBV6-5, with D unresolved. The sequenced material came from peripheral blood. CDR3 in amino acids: CASNLMGRPNYGYTF. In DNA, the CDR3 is TGTGCCAGCAACTTAATGGGCAGACCTAACTATGGCTACACCTTC.